The subject of this entry is one T cell receptor beta chain. The antigen remains undetermined. This record belongs to a study of T cell clonotyping in hematopoietic cell transplantation. Study as a whole: Recipient samples before transplant were obtained post-cytoreduction. Whole-study findings and limits: Recipient TCR diversity dropped after transplant; expanded clonotypes rose from day 30 to 180.

Time point noted: recipient sample about 28 days before transplant, after cytoreduction. Blood collection times were about day -28 and days 30, 100, 180 posttransplant. Here immunoSEQ multiplex PCR was the method, and the copy in TCRdb shows in-frame clones only, minus some. In the table there are 45,000 to 60,000 clones, just over 85% of which are singletons. Trimming took 4 bases from V and 5 from J, leaving 9 bases between them. From germline, CDR1 is PRHDT and CDR2 FYEKMQ (reference sequence). CDR3 size: 12 residues. This sequence was found in a man in his sixties with biphenotypic leukemia. Some clones in this sample may be carry-over from other donors' samples. This chain connects TRBV13 to TRBJ2-7, with D possibly being TRBD2 (5 bases). This material consisted of peripheral blood mononuclear cells, taken before stem cell transplant. CDR3 residues: CASSSGVHEQYF. The CDR3 DNA sequence: TGTGCCAGCAGCTCCGGGGTACACGAGCAGTACTTC.